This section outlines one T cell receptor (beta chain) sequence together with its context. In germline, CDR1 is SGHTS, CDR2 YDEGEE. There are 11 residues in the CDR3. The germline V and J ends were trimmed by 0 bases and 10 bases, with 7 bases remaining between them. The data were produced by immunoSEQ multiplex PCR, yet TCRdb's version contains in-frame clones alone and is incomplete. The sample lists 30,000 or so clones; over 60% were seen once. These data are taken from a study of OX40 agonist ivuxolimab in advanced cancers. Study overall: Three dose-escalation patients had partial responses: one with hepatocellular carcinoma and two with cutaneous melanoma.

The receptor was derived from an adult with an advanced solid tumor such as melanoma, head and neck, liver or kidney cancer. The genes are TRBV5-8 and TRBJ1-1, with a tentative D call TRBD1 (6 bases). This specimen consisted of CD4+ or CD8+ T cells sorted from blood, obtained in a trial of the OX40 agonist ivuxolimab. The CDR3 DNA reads TGTGCCAGCAGCTTGGGGGGGGCAGCTTTCTTT. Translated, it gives CASSLGGAAFF.